Shown below are 19 T cell receptor beta chains from a single sample sequenced in a study of identical twins. TCRdb passed the 5' RACE reads through MiXCR, listing each CDR3 protein once. The data show 450,000 or so distinct CDR3 sequences, 14% seen once. These data were likewise used in another study, on yellow fever vaccine responses in identical twins.

Material: CD4+ T cells sorted from blood. The receptor source for this set is a woman aged 18-30 years in good health.

This clonotype was found a few times. V usage is TRBV11-2 and J usage is TRBJ2-3; 13 bases are a match to TRBD2. Germline V CDR1 and CDR2: SGHAT, FQNNGV. The CDR3 has 18 amino acids. V trimming: 2 bases; J trimming: 2 bases; junction bases outside the gene matches: 7. The chain's CDR3 is CASSLRTSGGLFTDTQYF. CDR3 sequence (DNA): TGTGCCAGCAGCTTAAGGACTAGCGGGGGATTATTCACAGATACGCAGTATTTT.

The chain has TRBV3-1 and TRBJ2-1, with D unclear. Germline values: CDR1 LGHDT, CDR2 YNNKEL (reference sequence). The CDR3 has 16 residues. The V end lost 0 bases, the J end lost 5 bases, and 14 bases lay between the germline ends. This CDR3 reads CASSQDVHWPDNEQFF. The CDR3 nucleotides read TGTGCCAGCAGCCAAGACGTCCACTGGCCTGACAATGAGCAGTTCTTC.

The table lists this clonotype with a few counts. This chain uses TRBV6-4 with TRBJ2-3; 10 nucleotides align to TRBD2. V shed 8 bases, J shed 0 bases, and the junction held 5 bases outside the gene matches. Germline V gives CDR1 MRHNA, CDR2 SNTAGT. The CDR3 contains 15 residues. The CDR3 protein is CASSSGSWSTDTQYF. The CDR3 nucleotides are TGTGCCAGCTCTAGCGGGAGTTGGAGCACAGATACGCAGTATTTT.

This clonotype has more than one count but fewer than ten. The chain uses TRBV5-4 and TRBJ2-5; D not certain. The CDR3 runs to 14 residues. Germline values: CDR1 SGHNT, CDR2 YYREEE (reference sequence). Trimming left V 1 base short and J 1 base short, with 8 bases between. In nucleotides, the CDR3 is TGTGCCAGCAGCTTGCCAGCTACCCAAGAGACCCAGTACTTC. Translation: CASSLPATQETQYF.

This clonotype was observed a handful of times. The genes are TRBV5-1 and TRBJ2-5; 12 positions agree with TRBD2. The CDR3 contains 17 residues. The germline gives CDR1 SGHRS, CDR2 YFSETQ. Losses at the gene ends were 4 bases for V and 5 bases for J; bases not matched to a gene: 12. The CDR3 spells CASSPSTSGSTGETQYF. CDR3 DNA sequence: TGCGCCAGCAGCCCATCGACTAGCGGGAGTACAGGGGAGACCCAGTACTTC.

The chain is built from TRBV4-1 and TRBJ2-5, with TRBD1 identical over 9 bases. This CDR3 is 16 amino acids long. The V and J ends lost 5 bases and 5 bases, in that order; junction bases with no gene match: 12. Germline V lookup: CDR1 MGHRA, CDR2 YSYEKL. The DNA of the CDR3 is TGCGCCAGCAGCTCTCACGGACAGGGGTTGTCGGAGACCCAGTACTTC. Translating it yields CASSSHGQGLSETQYF.

This clonotype was counted at least ten times. The J gene is TRBJ2-4, the V gene TRBV3-1; a weak D match, TRBD1 (6 bases). The CDR3 loop spans 16 amino acids. V lost 1 base to trimming and J lost 1 base, with 11 bases between them. CDR1 and CDR2 from the germline V gene are LGHDT and YNNKEL (reference sequence). Here the CDR3 reads CASSQVFQGAKNIQYF. The DNA of the CDR3 is TGTGCCAGCAGCCAAGTTTTTCAGGGGGCCAAAAACATTCAGTACTTC. Complete variable domain (other parts from reference TRBV3-1 and TRBJ2-4): DTAVSQTPKYLVTQMGNDKSIKCEQNLGHDTMYWYKQDSKKFLKIMFSYNNKELIINETVPNRFSPKSPDKAHLNLHINSLELGDSAVYFCASSQVFQGAKNIQYFGAGTRLSVL.

CDR3 region: CASRLAAASREQFF. In DNA, the CDR3 is TGTGCCAGCAGACTAGCGGCCGCTTCTCGGGAGCAGTTCTTC. V is TRBV6-2 or TRBV6-3 and J is TRBJ2-1; 8 positions match TRBD2. This CDR3 contains 14 residues. The J segment lost 10 bases and the V segment lost 6 bases, leaving 11 bases of the junction unmatched. Looked up from germline, CDR1 is MNHEY and CDR2 is SVGEGT.

The CDR3 coding sequence is TGCAGTGCTAGAGACCTCTTGGGGTACCAAGAGACCCAGTACTTC. This gives the protein CSARDLLGYQETQYF. The chain links TRBV20-1 to TRBJ2-5; D ambiguous. Trimming removed 0 bases from V and 0 bases from J, with 11 bases in between. The CDR3 runs to 15 residues. The germline V gene has CDR1 DFQATT and CDR2 SNEGSKA (reference sequence).

The chain combines TRBV9 with TRBJ2-2; no definite D call. Looked up from germline, CDR1 is SGDLS and CDR2 is YYNGEE. Trimming pared 4 bases from V and 6 bases from J, leaving 13 bases between. CDR3 length: 14 amino acids. The CDR3 reads CASSPSAGAGELFF. For the CDR3, the DNA is TGTGCCAGCAGCCCTTCGGCCGGCGCCGGGGAGCTGTTTTTT.

The rearrangement uses TRBV4-3 and TRBJ2-6; TRBD1 matches 10 bases. The length of the CDR3 is 17 residues. Germline V lookup: CDR1 LGHNA, CDR2 YSLEER. V was clipped by 0 bases and J by 4 bases; unmatched bases: 3. This chain's CDR3 is CASSQEGQGTGANVLTF. In DNA, the CDR3 is TGCGCCAGCAGCCAAGAGGGACAGGGGACCGGGGCCAACGTCCTGACTTTC.

This clonotype occurred many times. The chain joins TRBV6-2 or TRBV6-3 to TRBJ2-1, with 9 positions matching TRBD2. Per the germline V gene, CDR1 is MNHEY and CDR2 is SVGEGT. The V segment lost 0 bases and the J segment 8 bases; nucleotides outside the gene matches: 5. This CDR3 contains 15 residues. CDR3 bases: TGTGCCAGCAGTTACTCGAGCGGGAGGTCACATGAGCAGTTCTTC. Protein: CASSYSSGRSHEQFF.

This clonotype was counted only a few times. This chain uses TRBV3-1 with TRBJ2-7; D remains ambiguous. Deletions cut 1 base from V and 8 bases from J, with 9 bases between. Germline V CDR1 and CDR2: LGHDT, YNNKEL (reference sequence). CDR3 size: 12 residues. Here the CDR3 reads CASSQVETQQYF. The CDR3 nucleotides read TGTGCCAGCAGCCAAGTGGAGACCCAGCAGTACTTC.

In this sample, this clonotype turned up many times. The chain joins TRBV29-1 to TRBJ1-1; D remains ambiguous. V was cut by 4 bases and J by 0 bases, with 9 bases left in between. Germline V CDR1 and CDR2: SQVTM, ANQGSEA. This CDR3 has 13 residues. In DNA, the CDR3 is TGCAGCGTTGTTCGGACCATGAACACTGAAGCTTTCTTT. It encodes CSVVRTMNTEAFF.

This clonotype was seen a handful of times. The rearrangement joins TRBV7-8 to TRBJ1-5; D is perhaps TRBD1 (5 bases). Germline assignment: CDR1 SGHVS and CDR2 FQNEAQ. The CDR3 spans 15 residues. The V gene lost 7 bases and the J gene lost 2 bases, with 15 bases spanning the gap. CDR3 bases: TGTGCCAGCAAACAACGACAGCAGGGCAATCAGCCCCAGCATTTT. This codes for CASKQRQQGNQPQHF. The full variable domain, rest sourced from reference TRBV7-8 and TRBJ1-5, is GAGVSQSPRYKVAKRGQDVALRCDPISGHVSLFWYQQALGQGPEFLTYFQNEAQLDKSGLPSDRFFAERPEGSVSTLKIQRTQQEDSAVYLCASKQRQQGNQPQHFGDGTRLSIL.

The gene calls are TRBV6-2 or TRBV6-3 and TRBJ2-3; 9 bases are a match to TRBD1. J was trimmed by 4 bases and V by 6 bases; bases with no gene match: 8. The CDR3 extends over 15 amino acids. Per the germline V gene, CDR1 is MNHEY and CDR2 is SVGEGT. The CDR3 reads CASRDRDRAADTQYF. CDR3 DNA sequence: TGTGCCAGCAGGGACCGGGACAGGGCGGCAGATACGCAGTATTTT.

This chain connects TRBV19 to TRBJ2-3; 9 nucleotides agree with TRBD1. The germline CDR1 and CDR2 sequences are LNHDA and SQIVND (reference sequence). This CDR3 has 15 residues. After removal of 5 bases from V and 3 bases from J, the junction contained 6 bases not matched to a gene. The DNA of the CDR3 is TGTGCCAGTAGTTTCCGGGACAGGGAGACAGATACGCAGTATTTT. This gives the protein CASSFRDRETDTQYF.

There are a few counts of this clonotype. The chain employs TRBV6-2 or TRBV6-3 and TRBJ1-1; D gene unclear. Germline CDR1 MNHEY, CDR2 SVGEGT. Trimming pared 6 bases from V and 8 bases from J, leaving 7 bases between. This CDR3 has 10 amino acids. CDR3 sequence: CASRRPEAFF. CDR3 nucleotide sequence: TGTGCCAGCAGACGCCCAGAAGCTTTCTTT.

This clonotype has just a few counts. The chain carries TRBV20-1 and TRBJ2-1; TRBD2 agrees at 9 bases. V gave up 6 bases and J gave up 6 bases; unmatched junction bases: 12. Germline V gives CDR1 DFQATT, CDR2 SNEGSKA (reference sequence). This CDR3 has 15 amino acids. The CDR3 spells CSARLAGVFANEQFF. CDR3 coding DNA: TGCAGTGCCAGATTAGCGGGAGTTTTCGCCAATGAGCAGTTCTTC.